This entry concerns a single T cell receptor beta chain. Data came from immunoSEQ multiplex PCR; TCRdb stores just in-frame clones and leaves some out. Seen here are under 200,000 clones, around 93% observed once, and the top ten hold over 4%. This record comes from a study of control samples from healthy donors and cancer patients. The V gene lost 2 bases and the J gene lost 0 bases, with 17 bases spanning the gap. Looked up from germline, CDR1 is SGHAT and CDR2 is FQNNGV. This CDR3 is built from 18 residues. This receptor was identified in a woman aged 60-75 years in good health. The chain links TRBV11-2 to TRBJ2-1, with D perhaps TRBD1 or TRBD2 (5 bases each). Sequenced input: blood. This CDR3 reads CASSLLRRGGSSYNEQFF. In DNA form, the CDR3 reads TGTGCCAGCAGCTTATTACGTCGGGGCGGTAGCTCCTACAATGAGCAGTTCTTC.